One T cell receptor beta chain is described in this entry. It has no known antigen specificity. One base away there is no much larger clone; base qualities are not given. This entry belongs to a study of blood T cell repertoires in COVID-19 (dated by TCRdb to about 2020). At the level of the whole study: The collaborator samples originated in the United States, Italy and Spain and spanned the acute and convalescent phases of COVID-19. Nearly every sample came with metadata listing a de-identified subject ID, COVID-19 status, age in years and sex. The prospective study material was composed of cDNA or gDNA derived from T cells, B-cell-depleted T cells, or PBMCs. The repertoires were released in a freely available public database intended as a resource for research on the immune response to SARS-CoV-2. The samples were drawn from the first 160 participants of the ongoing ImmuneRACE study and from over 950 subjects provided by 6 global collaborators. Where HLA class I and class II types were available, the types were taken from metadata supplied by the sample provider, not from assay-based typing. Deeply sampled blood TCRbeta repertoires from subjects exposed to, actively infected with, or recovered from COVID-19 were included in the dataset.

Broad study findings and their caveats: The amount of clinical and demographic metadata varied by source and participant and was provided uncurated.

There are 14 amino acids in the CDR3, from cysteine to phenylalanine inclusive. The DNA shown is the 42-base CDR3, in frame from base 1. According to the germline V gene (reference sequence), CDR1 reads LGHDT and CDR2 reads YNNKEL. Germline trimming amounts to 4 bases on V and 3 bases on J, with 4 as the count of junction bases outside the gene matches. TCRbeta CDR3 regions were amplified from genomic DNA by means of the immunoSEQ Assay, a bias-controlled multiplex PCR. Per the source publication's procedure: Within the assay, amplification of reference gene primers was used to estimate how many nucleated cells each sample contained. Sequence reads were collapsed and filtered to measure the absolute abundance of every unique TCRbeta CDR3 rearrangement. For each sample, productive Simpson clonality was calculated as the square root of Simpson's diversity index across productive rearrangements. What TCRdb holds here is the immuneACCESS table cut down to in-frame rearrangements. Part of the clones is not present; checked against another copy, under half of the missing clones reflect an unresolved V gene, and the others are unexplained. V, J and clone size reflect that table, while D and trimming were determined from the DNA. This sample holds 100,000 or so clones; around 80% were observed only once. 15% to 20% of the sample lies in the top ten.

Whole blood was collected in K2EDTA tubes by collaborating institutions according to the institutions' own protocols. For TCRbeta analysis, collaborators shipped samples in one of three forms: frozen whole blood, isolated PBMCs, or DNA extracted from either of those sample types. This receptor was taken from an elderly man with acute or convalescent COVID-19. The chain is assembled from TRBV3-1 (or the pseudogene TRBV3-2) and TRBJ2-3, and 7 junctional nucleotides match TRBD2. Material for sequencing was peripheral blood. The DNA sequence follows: TGTGCCAGCAGCCCGGCCGGGGGGACAGATACGCAGTATTTT. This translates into CASSPAGGTDTQYF.